The rows below give T cell receptor beta chains drawn from one sample of a study of cytomegalovirus exposure and HLA in healthy donors. Measured with immunoSEQ multiplex PCR; TCRdb has only the in-frame clones, and not every one. Of 150,000 to 200,000 clones listed, 75% to 80% are singletons. Sequencing was done on a sample of PBMCs. These receptors all stem from a woman aged 40 to 55 in good health and CMV-seronegative. Both conserved end residues are part of each CDR3. The D gene is left open where the match is weak. Not every row has a clone size; where given, it reads once, few, many or a size class.

V	size	D	J	DNA	CDR3
TRBV19	NA	NA	TRBJ2-1	TGTGCCAGTAGTATGGGCAGGTCAGCCTACAATGAGCAGTTCTTC	CASSMGRSAYNEQFF
TRBV12-2	NA	NA	TRBJ1-6	TGTGCAAGTCGCTTAGCGGGACAGAACAATTCACCCCTCCACTTT	CASRLAGQNNSPLHF
TRBV19	NA	TRBD2	TRBJ2-3	TGTGCCAGTAGTAAAGAACCGGGACTACGGGCCGCGAGCACAGATACGCAGTATTTT	CASSKEPGLRAASTDTQYF
TRBV27	few	NA	TRBJ2-3	TGTGCCAGCAGTTTAAGGGACACCACAGATACGCAGTATTTT	CASSLRDTTDTQYF
TRBV5-1	NA	TRBD1	TRBJ1-2	TGCGCCAGCAGCTCAAGGACAGGGGCGGGTCATGGCTACACCTTC	CASSSRTGAGHGYTF
TRBV28	NA	NA	TRBJ2-6	TGTGCCAGCAGTACAGGGTCTGGGGCCAACGTCCTGACTTTC	CASSTGSGANVLTF
TRBV28	once	NA	TRBJ1-6	TGTGCCAGCAGGGGGGGTGATCGCGGAGTCTCATGGATCACCCTCCACTTT	CASRGGDRGVSWITLHF
TRBV2	NA	NA	TRBJ1-2	TGTGCCAGCAGGCGGGACTCCGGGGACGGGGGCTACACCTTC	CASRRDSGDGGYTF
TRBV30	NA	TRBD1	TRBJ1-3	TGTGCCTGGGTCAGCCCGGGAGGGGGCTCGGGAGGAAACACCATATATTTT	CAWVSPGGGSGGNTIYF
TRBV4-1	few	TRBD1	TRBJ1-2	TGTGCCAGCAGCCCGGGACAGAACTATGGCTACACCTTC	CASSPGQNYGYTF
TRBV15	NA	NA	TRBJ1-1	TGTGCCACCAGCAGTGCAGGCCAGAACACTGAAGCTTTCTTT	CATSSAGQNTEAFF
TRBV6-1	NA	TRBD1	TRBJ1-4	TGTGCCAGCAGTAAGAGGGACAGCCTAGATGAAAAACTGTTTTTT	CASSKRDSLDEKLFF
TRBV11-1	NA	TRBD1	TRBJ2-2	TGTGCCAGCAGCAAGACAGGGAATACCGGGGAGCTGTTTTTT	CASSKTGNTGELFF
TRBV10-3	NA	TRBD2	TRBJ2-5	TGTGCCATCAGTGACCCTAGCGGGGGGGCGAAGGAGACCCAGTACTTC	CAISDPSGGAKETQYF
TRBV18	few	TRBD1	TRBJ2-7	TGTGCCAGCTCACCGGGACAGGGGACGGACGAGCAGTACTTC	CASSPGQGTDEQYF
TRBV28	NA	NA	TRBJ1-4	TGTGCCTCCCGGCCCCCAAGACAGCTAGGATTAGGAAAACTGTTTTTT	CASRPPRQLGLGKLFF
TRBV10-1	NA	TRBD2	TRBJ2-1	TGCGCCAGCAGTGATGGCGGGGGGGCTTACAATGAGCAGTTCTTC	CASSDGGGAYNEQFF
TRBV5-1	NA	NA	TRBJ2-7	TGCGCCAGCAGCTTTCAGGGGGGCCCGTCCTACGAGCAGTACTTC	CASSFQGGPSYEQYF
TRBV5-1	NA	TRBD1	TRBJ2-5	TGCGCCAGCAGCCAACAGGGGGCCCAAGAGACCCAGTACTTC	CASSQQGAQETQYF
TRBV9	NA	TRBD1	TRBJ1-6	TGTGCCAGCAGCCCGAGACAGGGATTTCCCTATAATTCACCCCTCCACTTT	CASSPRQGFPYNSPLHF
TRBV6-5	few	NA	TRBJ2-5	TGTGCCAGCAGTTACTCGATCGTGGCAGGGCAAGAGACCCAGTACTTC	CASSYSIVAGQETQYF
TRBV9	NA	TRBD1	TRBJ2-5	TGTGCCAGCAGCGTAGCTAACGGCAGGGGGGAGACCCAGTACTTC	CASSVANGRGETQYF
TRBV6-5	once	NA	TRBJ2-7	TGTGCCACCCAGCGGGCTCGGTCCCTGAGGGAGCAGTACTTC	CATQRARSLREQYF
TRBV6-5	few	NA	TRBJ1-5	TGTGCCAGCAGCCCCGGGGAGGAGGGCAATCAGCCCCAGCATTTT	CASSPGEEGNQPQHF
TRBV11-3	NA	NA	TRBJ1-1	TGTGCCAGCAGCAACCCAGGGAACACTGAAGCTTTCTTT	CASSNPGNTEAFF
TRBV13	NA	NA	TRBJ1-2	TGTGCCAGCAGCTTAGACCGGGCTAACTATGGCTACACCTTC	CASSLDRANYGYTF
TRBV28	once	NA	TRBJ1-1	TGTGCCAGCAATCTAACAGGGAACACTGAAGCTTTCTTT	CASNLTGNTEAFF
TRBV7-2	NA	TRBD2	TRBJ2-7	TGTGCCAGTCTACGCCAAGCTAGCGGGGGCTACGAGCAGTACTTC	CASLRQASGGYEQYF
TRBV18	once	TRBD1	TRBJ1-2	TGTGCCAGCTCACCGGACAGGACGGCCGGCTACACCTTC	CASSPDRTAGYTF
TRBV19	NA	NA	TRBJ2-1	TGTGCCAGTAGTTATGGGGACAAGAGCTCCTACAATGAGCAGTTCTTC	CASSYGDKSSYNEQFF
TRBV6-5	few	NA	TRBJ1-1	TGTGCCAGCAGGATATTCAGTGACACTGAAGCTTTCTTT	CASRIFSDTEAFF
TRBV2	NA	TRBD2	TRBJ2-3	TGTGCCAGCAGTGTGAGCGGGGGCACAGATACGCAGTATTTT	CASSVSGGTDTQYF
TRBV7-2	NA	NA	TRBJ2-7	TGTGCCAGCAGCTTAGGCCCCGGGGCCTACGAGCAGTACTTC	CASSLGPGAYEQYF
TRBV6-1	NA	TRBD1	TRBJ1-5	TGTGCCAGTGGAAGACAGGGCATAAGCAATCAGCCCCAGCATTTT	CASGRQGISNQPQHF
TRBV5-1	few	NA	TRBJ2-2	TGCGCCAGCAGCTTGGGACAGGATGTTACCGGGGAGCTGTTTTTT	CASSLGQDVTGELFF
TRBV10-1	NA	NA	TRBJ2-1	TGCGCCAGCAGTGAGGGAACTATCAATGACAATGAGCAGTTCTTC	CASSEGTINDNEQFF
TRBV2	NA	NA	TRBJ1-2	TGTGCCAGCAGTCAAGTCAGAGGGCTGGCTGGCTACACCTTC	CASSQVRGLAGYTF
TRBV12-5	NA	TRBD1	TRBJ1-1	TGTGCTAGTGGTTTGGTGTCGGGACAGGCGAACACTGAAGCTTTCTTT	CASGLVSGQANTEAFF
TRBV10-3	NA	TRBD1	TRBJ1-2	TGTGCCATCAGTGAGTCACTTCTCGGACAGGGCTATGGCTACACCTTC	CAISESLLGQGYGYTF
TRBV5-4	once	TRBD1	TRBJ1-6	TGTGCCAGCAGCCCGGACAGGGGGCATTCACCCCTCCACTTT	CASSPDRGHSPLHF
TRBV4-2	NA	NA	TRBJ1-2	TGTGCCAGCAGCCAAAGGACCGGGACTTCGGGCTACACCTTC	CASSQRTGTSGYTF
TRBV18	NA	TRBD2	TRBJ2-1	TGTGCCAGCTCTCCCCTAGCGGGGGGAAACAATGAGCAGTTCTTC	CASSPLAGGNNEQFF
TRBV18	NA	NA	TRBJ1-1	TGTGCCAGCTCACCATTCGGGGGATCGGACACTGAAGCTTTCTTT	CASSPFGGSDTEAFF
TRBV6-1	NA	NA	TRBJ1-6	TGTGCCAGCAGTTATAAGCCAACTAATTCACCCCTCCACTTT	CASSYKPTNSPLHF
TRBV5-5	few	NA	TRBJ1-6	TGTGCCAGCAGTTCACAGTTGAATTCACCCCTCCACTTT	CASSSQLNSPLHF
TRBV4-2	few	TRBD1	TRBJ1-2	TGTGCCAGCAGCCAATCCTACAACAGGGGTGGCTACACCTTC	CASSQSYNRGGYTF
TRBV5-1	NA	TRBD1	TRBJ1-5	TGCGCCAGCAGCTTGGGACAGGGGGGAAATCAGCCCCAGCATTTT	CASSLGQGGNQPQHF
TRBV7-6	once	TRBD1	TRBJ2-6	TGTGCCAGCAGCTTCAGGGGGCTCGGTGTCTCTGGGGCCAACGTCCTGACTTTC	CASSFRGLGVSGANVLTF
TRBV5-4	NA	TRBD2	TRBJ2-5	TGTGCCAGCGGTAGCGGGACTAGCGGCCAAGAGACCCAGTACTTC	CASGSGTSGQETQYF
TRBV2	NA	NA	TRBJ1-2	TGTGCCAGCAGTGATCAGGCAGGGAACTTTGGCTACACCTTC	CASSDQAGNFGYTF
TRBV29-1	NA	NA	TRBJ2-5	TGCAGCGTTGAAGTGGAGACGCGGGGAGAGACCCAGTACTTC	CSVEVETRGETQYF
TRBV28	NA	TRBD1	TRBJ2-3	TGTGCCAGCAGTGACAGGGTGGAAGATACGCAGTATTTT	CASSDRVEDTQYF
TRBV27	NA	TRBD1	TRBJ2-7	TGTGCCAGCAGGTTACAGGGGAAGTCCTACGAGCAGTACTTC	CASRLQGKSYEQYF
TRBV19	NA	TRBD1	TRBJ2-7	TGTGCCAGTAGTAGACAGGGTTACGAGCAGTACTTC	CASSRQGYEQYF
TRBV2	NA	NA	TRBJ1-5	TGTGCCAGCAGTCACTACCCATACAACAATCAGCCCCAGCATTTT	CASSHYPYNNQPQHF
TRBV28	NA	NA	TRBJ1-1	TGTGCCAGCCCTATACTCGGGGCTTTCTTT	CASPILGAFF
TRBV28	NA	TRBD1	TRBJ1-6	TGTGCCAGCAGTAACGACAGGGAATATTCCCCCCTCCACTTT	CASSNDREYSPLHF